Below are 8 T cell receptor beta chains sequenced from a single sample in a study of cytomegalovirus exposure and HLA in healthy donors. This PCR relied on a set of 60 Vbeta primers and 13 Jbeta primers. Profiled with immunoSEQ multiplex PCR; TCRdb holds only in-frame clones, not every one. The table records 55,000 to 80,000 clones, about 65% of them present only once. The specimen was PBMCs. The receptors originated from a man aged 50 to 59 in good health and CMV-seropositive.

A single count supports this clone. As the CDR3 is not closed by the conserved phenylalanine or tryptophan, this likely results from a read error. The J gene is TRBJ1-1, the V gene TRBV7-9; a weak D match, TRBD1 (6 bases). V gave up 4 bases and J gave up 4 bases, with 16 bases separating them. Germline values: CDR1 SEHNR, CDR2 FQNEAQ (reference sequence). The CDR3 runs to 15 residues. The CDR3 coding sequence is TGTGCCAGCAGCTCCCGGGAGGGGGTGAGCACTGAAGCTTTCGTT. The encoded protein is CASSSREGVSTEAFV.

The chain recombines TRBV9 with TRBJ1-2, with D tentatively TRBD1 (6 bases). Trimming removed 3 bases from V and 0 bases from J, with 15 bases in between. Germline values: CDR1 SGDLS, CDR2 YYNGEE. The CDR3 is 16 amino acids. CDR3 sequence reads: CASSATQGQSNYGYTF. The CDR3, as DNA: TGTGCCAGCAGCGCGACCCAAGGACAGTCTAACTATGGCTACACCTTC.

The V call is TRBV29-1, the J call TRBJ2-3, with 8 bases fitting TRBD2. The length of the CDR3 is 15 residues. The germline gives CDR1 SQVTM, CDR2 ANQGSEA. V dropped 6 bases and J dropped 1; count of bases not matched to a gene: 9. CDR3 residues: CSVPGLASGTDTQYF. Written as DNA, the CDR3 is TGCAGCGTCCCCGGACTAGCATCAGGCACAGATACGCAGTATTTT.

V and J are TRBV6-5 and TRBJ2-7; 8 bases agree with TRBD1. Germline loops: CDR1 MNHEY, CDR2 SVGAGI. The CDR3 extends over 15 amino acids. Trimming at V came to 4 bases and at J to 2 bases, leaving 7 bases not matched to a gene. This chain's CDR3 is CASSSGGQGTYEQYF. The CDR3, as DNA: TGTGCCAGCAGTTCAGGAGGACAGGGTACCTACGAGCAGTACTTC.

The gene calls are TRBV29-1 and TRBJ2-5; D remains ambiguous. The V gene lost 0 bases and the J gene lost 5 bases, with 4 bases spanning the gap. This CDR3 region has 11 residues. Per germline, CDR1 SQVTM and CDR2 ANQGSEA. The CDR3 loop reads CSVEEGETQYF. CDR3 nucleotide sequence: TGCAGCGTTGAAGAGGGCGAGACCCAGTACTTC.

The V gene is TRBV30, the J gene TRBJ2-7, with 7 bases fitting TRBD1. From germline, CDR1 is GTSNPN and CDR2 SVGIG (reference sequence). CDR3 length: 15 amino acids. After removal of 1 base from V and 0 bases from J, the junction contained 6 bases not matched to a gene. The CDR3: CAWSAGRDSSYEQYF. The CDR3 bases are TGTGCCTGGAGTGCCGGCCGGGACAGCTCCTACGAGCAGTACTTC.

This rearrangement joins TRBV4-3 to TRBJ2-3, with 8 nucleotides matching TRBD2. Losses at the gene ends were 0 bases for V and 0 bases for J; bases not matched to a gene: 2. The CDR3 has 16 amino acids. Germline CDR1 and CDR2: LGHNA and YSLEER. The DNA for the CDR3 is TGCGCCAGCAGCCAAGATGAGCGGGGGAGCACAGATACGCAGTATTTT. It codes for CASSQDERGSTDTQYF.

With respect to this clone: Since the CDR3 does not end with the conserved phenylalanine or tryptophan, this likely comes from a read error. The chain uses TRBV2 and TRBJ1-5; D is unresolved. Germline-derived CDR1 and CDR2 are SNHLY and FYNNEI. This CDR3 has 15 residues. Trimming removed 8 bases at V and 0 bases at J, with 14 bases between. The CDR3 sequence is CASLMDSSSNQPQHV. CDR3 bases: TGTGCCAGCTTAATGGACTCGTCTAGCAATCAGCCCCAGCATGTT.